Listed below are T cell receptor beta chains from one sample, sequenced in a study of cytomegalovirus exposure and HLA in healthy donors. Generated by immunoSEQ multiplex PCR, the TCRdb table keeps only in-frame clones and is missing some. The sample lists fewer than 130,000 clones, around 85% occurring once. Sequenced: PBMCs. The receptors were gathered from a man in his forties in good health and CMV-seronegative. Each CDR3 is given with its conserved first and last residue. Each record gives: CDR3 DNA, CDR3 protein, J gene, clone size, D gene, V gene. A D gene is named only where the DNA matches it firmly. Clone sizes are given selectively: once, few, many, or a class where the clone is expanded.

CDR3nt: TGTGCCAGCAGCGTAGTGAGCGCAGCTAACTATGGCTACACCTTC; CDR3aa: CASSVVSAANYGYTF; j_gene: TRBJ1-2; abundance: .; d_gene: .; v_gene: TRBV9
CDR3nt: TGTGCCTGGAGTAAGGGGATTCAGCCCCAGCATTTT; CDR3aa: CAWSKGIQPQHF; j_gene: TRBJ1-5; abundance: .; d_gene: .; v_gene: TRBV30
CDR3nt: TGTGCCAGCAGCGGATCGGGGGCCTACGAGCAGTACTTC; CDR3aa: CASSGSGAYEQYF; j_gene: TRBJ2-7; abundance: .; d_gene: .; v_gene: TRBV27
CDR3nt: TGTGCCAGCAGCCAACAGGCGGCCGCGGAGACCCAGTACTTC; CDR3aa: CASSQQAAAETQYF; j_gene: TRBJ2-5; abundance: few; d_gene: .; v_gene: TRBV5-4
CDR3nt: TGTGCCAGTAGACCAGGGACACTCAGGGAGGGCTACACCTTC; CDR3aa: CASRPGTLREGYTF; j_gene: TRBJ1-2; abundance: .; d_gene: .; v_gene: TRBV28
CDR3nt: TGCGCCAGCAGCCTCCGCGGGACAGGGACCCACGAGCAGTACTTC; CDR3aa: CASSLRGTGTHEQYF; j_gene: TRBJ2-7; abundance: .; d_gene: TRBD1; v_gene: TRBV5-1
CDR3nt: TGTGCCAGCAGTTTACCGAATAGAGTCCTAGATGGCTACACCTTC; CDR3aa: CASSLPNRVLDGYTF; j_gene: TRBJ1-2; abundance: .; d_gene: .; v_gene: TRBV28
CDR3nt: TGTGCCTGGAGTGTAACGGCTCGTCGGGACTACGAGCAGTACTTC; CDR3aa: CAWSVTARRDYEQYF; j_gene: TRBJ2-7; abundance: .; d_gene: .; v_gene: TRBV30
CDR3nt: TGCGCCAGCAGCCTCGGGATCTACAATGAGCAGTTCTTC; CDR3aa: CASSLGIYNEQFF; j_gene: TRBJ2-1; abundance: .; d_gene: .; v_gene: TRBV4-3
CDR3nt: TGTGCCAGGGGAGGGGGACAAGGCTACGAGCAGTACTTC; CDR3aa: CARGGGQGYEQYF; j_gene: TRBJ2-7; abundance: .; d_gene: .; v_gene: TRBV2
CDR3nt: TGTGCCAGCAGCGTACTAGCTGCTACTCAAGAGACCCAGTACTTC; CDR3aa: CASSVLAATQETQYF; j_gene: TRBJ2-5; abundance: few; d_gene: .; v_gene: TRBV9
CDR3nt: TGTGCCAGCAGTATAACAGGGGGCGCCTTTACCGGGGAGCTGTTTTTT; CDR3aa: CASSITGGAFTGELFF; j_gene: TRBJ2-2; abundance: .; d_gene: TRBD1; v_gene: TRBV27
CDR3nt: TGTGCCAGCAGCTTAGGAGTTGGTTACGAGCAGTACTTC; CDR3aa: CASSLGVGYEQYF; j_gene: TRBJ2-7; abundance: .; d_gene: .; v_gene: TRBV7-6
CDR3nt: TGTGCCAGCAGCGTCGACAGGGGTGGCACTGAAGCTTTCTTT; CDR3aa: CASSVDRGGTEAFF; j_gene: TRBJ1-1; abundance: .; d_gene: TRBD1; v_gene: TRBV9
CDR3nt: TGTGCCAGCAGTCGCGACACAGGGAGCGCTGAAGCTTTCTTT; CDR3aa: CASSRDTGSAEAFF; j_gene: TRBJ1-1; abundance: .; d_gene: .; v_gene: TRBV6-6
CDR3nt: TGTGCCAGCAGTCCCGCGAACGATATCCGGGACTGGGGCTACACCTTC; CDR3aa: CASSPANDIRDWGYTF; j_gene: TRBJ1-2; abundance: .; d_gene: .; v_gene: TRBV27
CDR3nt: TGCAGCGTTGGGACAGTAGGGAATGAGCAGTTCTTC; CDR3aa: CSVGTVGNEQFF; j_gene: TRBJ2-1; abundance: .; d_gene: .; v_gene: TRBV29-1
CDR3nt: TGTGCCAGCAGCTTAGGTGGGGCGGATGAAAAACTGTTTTTT; CDR3aa: CASSLGGADEKLFF; j_gene: TRBJ1-4; abundance: .; d_gene: .; v_gene: TRBV7-2
CDR3nt: TGTGCCAGCAGTTTCCAGTATGGCTACACCTTC; CDR3aa: CASSFQYGYTF; j_gene: TRBJ1-2; abundance: .; d_gene: .; v_gene: TRBV28
CDR3nt: TGTGCCAGCAGCGTAGATAGTCGTCAAGAGACCCAGTACTTC; CDR3aa: CASSVDSRQETQYF; j_gene: TRBJ2-5; abundance: .; d_gene: .; v_gene: TRBV9